Below, 25 T cell receptor beta chains from the same sample are listed, as sequenced in a study of CD8+ T cells in alopecia areata. The treatment: oral pan-JAK inhibitor, 5-10 mg twice daily. Once RNA had been extracted, it was reverse transcribed into cDNA to act as the sequencing template. Profiled with immunoSEQ multiplex PCR; TCRdb holds only in-frame clones, not every one. The profile shows some 210,000 clones, approximately 65% of them singletons. The input for sequencing was CD4+ T cells sorted from blood, taken between weeks 43 and 45, from a patient treated with tofacitinib. The receptor set was obtained from a human donor with alopecia areata.

This chain joins TRBV5-1 and TRBJ2-2; possible D gene TRBD1, 6 bases. This CDR3 contains 14 residues. Germline V lookup: CDR1 SGHRS, CDR2 YFSETQ. V was clipped by 4 bases and J by 6 bases, with 13 bases between them. The CDR3 DNA is TGCGCCAGCAGCGGAAGACAGGTTGCCGGGGAGCTGTTTTTT. Protein: CASSGRQVAGELFF.

The chain carries TRBV19 and TRBJ2-5, with TRBD2 identical over 8 bases. Trimming took 8 bases from V and 0 from J; bases not matched to a gene: 11. Germline V gives CDR1 LNHDA, CDR2 SQIVND (reference sequence). CDR3 length: 16 residues. The CDR3 bases are TGTGCCAGTCGAAAATTGGCGGGGGGCAACCAAGAGACCCAGTACTTC. It codes for CASRKLAGGNQETQYF.

The J gene is TRBJ2-5, the V gene TRBV7-3; tentatively, D is TRBD1 (6 bases). The CDR3 is 14 residues long. The V gene lost 2 bases and the J gene lost 5 bases, with 12 bases spanning the gap. Looked up from germline, CDR1 is SGHTA and CDR2 is FQGTGA. CDR3 DNA: TGTGCCAGCAGCTTATTAGGGGGAAGCGAGACCCAGTACTTC. Translating it yields CASSLLGGSETQYF.

In its sample, this clone was seen once. CDR3 sequence: CASSKAGQQETQYF. CDR3 nucleotide sequence: TGTGCCAGCAGCAAGGCGGGGCAGCAAGAGACCCAGTACTTC. This chain links TRBV4-2 with TRBJ2-5; possible D gene TRBD2, 6 bases. CDR3 size: 14 residues. Germline V gene data show CDR1 as LGHNA and CDR2 as YNFKEQ. V lost 5 bases to trimming and J lost 2 bases, with 12 bases between them.

The rearrangement uses TRBV5-8 and TRBJ2-7; D is undetermined. The CDR3 has 12 residues. The germline V gene encodes CDR1 SGHTS and CDR2 YDEGEE. Trimming removed 2 bases at V and 0 bases at J, with 3 bases between. The CDR3 nucleotides read TGTGCCAGCAGCTTTTACTCCTACGAGCAGTACTTC. This codes for CASSFYSYEQYF.

The sample holds a few counts of this clone. The chain employs TRBV2 and TRBJ2-1; D perhaps matches TRBD1 (6 bases). The CDR3 covers 11 residues. Germline-derived CDR1 and CDR2 are SNHLY and FYNNEI. Trimming took off 5 bases at V and 8 bases at J, with 7 bases between the two ends. In nucleotides, the CDR3 is TGTGCCAGCAGTCCAGGGGATGAGCAGTTCTTC. It codes for CASSPGDEQFF.

This clone is a singleton in its sample. This chain joins TRBV19 and TRBJ1-2, with D unresolved. The CDR3 spans 11 residues. Trimming removed 6 bases from V and 8 bases from J, with 10 bases in between. Per the germline V gene, CDR1 is LNHDA and CDR2 is SQIVND (reference sequence). CDR3 amino acids: CASRDEGGYTF. The CDR3 coding sequence is TGTGCCAGTAGGGACGAAGGAGGCTACACCTTC.

The V call is TRBV4-3, the J call TRBJ2-2, with TRBD2 identical over 10 bases. This CDR3 has 15 amino acids. Germline V CDR1 and CDR2: LGHNA, YSLEER. V gave up 4 bases and J gave up 6 bases; unmatched junction bases: 5. The CDR3 loop is CASSLLAGVPGELFF. The CDR3 DNA follows: TGCGCCAGCAGCCTCCTAGCGGGGGTTCCCGGGGAGCTGTTTTTT.

This chain uses TRBV29-1 with TRBJ2-7; TRBD1 might be the D (5 bases). CDR1 and CDR2 (germline): SQVTM, ANQGSEA. The CDR3 extends over 14 amino acids. Between the trimmed V and J ends, which lost 5 bases and 0 bases, there was a span of 14 bases. The CDR3 DNA reads TGCAGCGTTTTGGACATCTCGAGCTCCTACGAGCAGTACTTC. Protein product: CSVLDISSSYEQYF.

The rearrangement links TRBV27 to TRBJ2-3; D not resolved. V was pared by 2 bases and J by 5 bases, with 14 bases between. The CDR3 contains 15 residues. CDR1 MNHEY and CDR2 SMNVEV come from the germline V gene (reference sequence). The CDR3 sequence is CASSLVLVDVDTQYF. Written as DNA, the CDR3 is TGTGCCAGCAGTTTAGTCCTAGTCGATGTAGATACGCAGTATTTT.

This rearrangement joins TRBV2 to TRBJ2-7, with a possible D match to TRBD2 (5 bases). CDR3 length: 14 residues. V lost 4 bases and J lost 2, with 12 bases in between. Per the germline V gene, CDR1 is SNHLY and CDR2 is FYNNEI. DNA of the CDR3: TGTGCCAGCAGTGGGGCTAACGGGGCCTACGAGCAGTACTTC. This translates into CASSGANGAYEQYF.

This chain uses TRBV12-5 with TRBJ2-1, with TRBD2 identical over 7 bases. J was trimmed by 0 bases and V by 6 bases; bases with no gene match: 11. CDR3 length: 17 residues. Germline CDR1 is LGHNT and CDR2 is FRNRAP. This CDR3 reads CASGQAGFVSSYNEQFF. DNA for the CDR3: TGTGCTAGTGGACAAGCGGGGTTTGTGAGCTCCTACAATGAGCAGTTCTTC.

The rearrangement uses TRBV5-1 and TRBJ2-2; 7 positions agree with TRBD1. J lost 1 base, V lost 3 bases, and 6 bases had no gene match. CDR3 size: 16 residues. The germline V gene encodes CDR1 SGHRS and CDR2 YFSETQ. The CDR3 DNA follows: TGCGCCAGCAGCTGGTCCCGGGACAGGAACACCGGGGAGCTGTTTTTT. Translating gives CASSWSRDRNTGELFF.

The gene calls are TRBV5-5 and TRBJ2-7, with D perhaps matching TRBD1 or TRBD2 (6 bases each). The CDR3 length is 14 residues. CDR1 is SGHKS, CDR2 YYEKEE, per germline (reference sequence). With 4 bases removed from V and 3 bases from J, the gap between germline ends came to 14 bases. The CDR3 spells CASSRQEGSYEQYF. The CDR3 DNA sequence: TGTGCCAGCAGCCGACAGGAGGGGAGCTACGAGCAGTACTTC.

The gene calls are TRBV16 and TRBJ1-1; no firm D call. Germline lookup yields CDR1 KGHSY and CDR2 FQNENV. V lost 0 bases, J lost 1 base, and 9 bases lay in between. CDR3 length: 15 amino acids. The CDR3 reads CASSQSPPRNTEAFF. Here the CDR3 DNA reads TGTGCCAGCAGCCAATCGCCCCCCAGGAACACTGAAGCTTTCTTT.

The chain couples TRBV2 to TRBJ1-6, with no clear D. The germline V and J ends were trimmed by 4 bases and 9 bases, with 13 bases remaining between them. The germline V gene has CDR1 SNHLY and CDR2 FYNNEI. The CDR3 runs to 14 residues. CDR3 coding DNA: TGTGCCAGCAGTGGCGAATTGGCATCTTCACCCCTCCACTTT. Translated: CASSGELASSPLHF.

The rearrangement uses TRBV5-6 and TRBJ2-7, with 9 bases fitting TRBD2. The CDR3 sequence is 12 residues long. Germline loops: CDR1 SGHDT, CDR2 YYEEEE. The junction had 0 bases not matched to a gene; V was cut back by 2 bases and J by 6 bases. CDR3: CASSLAGGEQYF. CDR3 bases: TGTGCCAGCAGCTTAGCGGGGGGCGAGCAGTACTTC.

The J gene is TRBJ2-3, the V gene TRBV5-1; perhaps TRBD2 as D (6 bases). The CDR3 has 16 residues. Trimming stripped 0 bases from V and 2 bases from J, with 13 bases between. Germline CDR1 SGHRS, CDR2 YFSETQ. The CDR3 DNA reads TGCGCCAGCAGCTTGGTAGGAGGGAAGTTCACAGATACGCAGTATTTT. Translation gives CASSLVGGKFTDTQYF.

The V call is TRBV29-1, the J call TRBJ2-3; the D gene could be TRBD1 or TRBD2 (6 bases each). The V and J ends lost 5 bases and 3 bases respectively, with 15 bases between them. Germline V gene lookup returns CDR1 SQVTM and CDR2 ANQGSEA. The CDR3 has 14 amino acids. This chain's CDR3 is CSVRTGGSTDTQYF. Written as DNA, the CDR3 is TGCAGCGTTCGAACCGGGGGCTCGACAGATACGCAGTATTTT.

V usage is TRBV2 and J usage is TRBJ2-7; 10 bases fit TRBD2. The CDR3 covers 14 residues. The germline V gene has CDR1 SNHLY and CDR2 FYNNEI. V shed 7 bases and J 3 bases; nucleotides not matched to a gene: 6. The CDR3 spells CASNLAGASYEQYF. In DNA form, the CDR3 reads TGTGCCAGCAATCTAGCGGGGGCCAGCTACGAGCAGTACTTC.

This clone was counted only a few times. This chain connects TRBV7-9 to TRBJ1-1; TRBD1 is a possible D gene (6 bases). CDR1 and CDR2 from the germline V gene are SEHNR and FQNEAQ (reference sequence). This CDR3 region has 13 residues. The V and J ends lost 6 bases and 5 bases respectively, with 13 bases between them. In nucleotides, the CDR3 is TGTGCCAGCAGACCAGGGGTTTCGACTGAAGCTTTCTTT. It encodes CASRPGVSTEAFF.

The chain recombines TRBV28 with TRBJ1-5; TRBD1 is a possible D gene (6 bases). This CDR3 contains 15 residues. From germline, CDR1 is MDHEN and CDR2 SYDVKM. The ends were cut back, 3 bases at V and 3 bases at J, with 12 bases in the middle. CDR3 amino acids: CASSFPGADNQPQHF. CDR3 bases: TGTGCCAGCAGTTTCCCAGGGGCGGACAATCAGCCCCAGCATTTT.

The rearrangement links TRBV9 to TRBJ1-1, with D perhaps matching TRBD1 (5 bases). V was clipped by 3 bases and J by 2 bases, with 11 bases between them. Per the germline V gene, CDR1 is SGDLS and CDR2 is YYNGEE. This CDR3 contains 14 residues. The DNA of the CDR3 is TGTGCCAGCAGCGCCACGACAGCTAACACTGAAGCTTTCTTT. Protein: CASSATTANTEAFF. The variable domain in full, with the rest retrieved from reference TRBV9 and TRBJ1-1, is DSGVTQTPKHLITATGQRVTLRCSPRSGDLSVYWYQQSLDQGLQFLIQYYNGEERAKGNILERFSAQQFPDLHSELNLSSLELGDSALYFCASSATTANTEAFFGQGTRLTVV.

Of note for this clone: The sample contains more than one DNA sequence encoding this CDR3. This chain links TRBV5-1 with TRBJ1-1; D is undetermined. CDR1 is SGHRS, CDR2 YFSETQ, per germline. V lost 2 bases, J lost 1 base, and 6 bases lay in between. CDR3 length equals 13 residues. CDR3 amino acids: CASSLGGNTEAFF. The DNA of the CDR3 is TGCGCCAGCAGCTTAGGAGGGAACACTGAAGCTTTCTTT.

The chain combines TRBV29-1 with TRBJ2-5, with D possibly matching TRBD1 (5 bases). Germline V gene lookup returns CDR1 SQVTM and CDR2 ANQGSEA. CDR3 length: 13 amino acids. V lost 4 bases to trimming and J lost 7 bases, with 16 bases between them. CDR3: CSVGGRVQGTQYF. CDR3 nucleotides: TGCAGCGTTGGAGGTAGGGTCCAGGGGACCCAGTACTTC.